Presented here are 12 T cell receptor beta chains from one specimen sequenced in a study of cytomegalovirus exposure and HLA in healthy donors. The primer mix had 60 Vbeta and 13 Jbeta primers. Method: immunoSEQ multiplex PCR; TCRdb's copy keeps in-frame clones and lacks some. This table has 200,000 to 250,000 clones, over 65% appearing once. The sample consisted of PBMCs. The source is a woman aged 60-75 years in good health and CMV-seropositive.

The CDR3 is CATQKEGSGNIQYF. For the CDR3, the DNA is TGTGCCACCCAAAAGGAGGGATCTGGAAACATTCAGTACTTC. The chain uses TRBV2 and TRBJ2-4; possibly TRBD2 for D (6 bases). The CDR3 consists of 14 residues. Trimming removed 10 bases from V and 6 bases from J, with 19 bases in between. CDR1 is SNHLY and CDR2 is FYNNEI in the germline V gene.

The chain has TRBV19 and TRBJ2-5; 15 bases align to TRBD2. The trim removed 6 bases at V and 4 bases at J, leaving 3 bases unmatched. Germline V lookup: CDR1 LNHDA, CDR2 SQIVND (reference sequence). The CDR3 is made up of 15 amino acids. The CDR3 DNA reads TGTGCCAGTAGGGGACTAGCGGGGGGTCTAGAGACCCAGTACTTC. It specifies CASRGLAGGLETQYF.

CDR3 in DNA: TGTGCCAGCAGCCTGGGTGGGGGCGCGGGAAACACCATATATTTT. Its protein product is CASSLGGGAGNTIYF. The chain employs TRBV5-4 and TRBJ1-3; D is possibly TRBD1 (6 bases). Trimming took 4 bases from V and 4 from J, leaving 15 bases between them. CDR3 length: 15 amino acids. Germline CDR1 and CDR2: SGHNT and YYREEE (reference sequence).

The chain uses TRBV6-4 and TRBJ2-1, with D perhaps TRBD2 (5 bases). Germline values: CDR1 MRHNA, CDR2 SNTAGT. V gave up 4 bases and J gave up 10 bases, with 14 bases separating them. CDR3 length: 13 residues. The CDR3 is CASSALGLGEQFF. In DNA, the CDR3 is TGTGCCAGCAGTGCACTAGGATTGGGCGAGCAGTTCTTC.

This clone has only a few counts. The chain couples TRBV10-2 to TRBJ1-5; D is possibly TRBD1 (6 bases). The V and J ends lost 4 bases and 1 base respectively, with 11 bases between them. CDR3 length: 15 residues. CDR1 is WSHSY, CDR2 SAAADI, per germline. The CDR3 protein is CASSVQGGSNQPQHF. Here the CDR3 DNA reads TGCGCCAGCAGTGTACAGGGCGGAAGCAATCAGCCCCAGCATTTT.

This clone was counted between two and nine times. This chain connects TRBV2 to TRBJ1-1; 9 positions agree with TRBD1. Germline V lookup: CDR1 SNHLY, CDR2 FYNNEI. V lost 7 bases to trimming and J lost 4 bases; unmatched junction nucleotides: 4. The CDR3 is made up of 13 amino acids. The CDR3 spells CASTQGAGTEAFF. CDR3 DNA: TGTGCCAGCACACAGGGGGCGGGCACTGAAGCTTTCTTT.

The chain has TRBV18 and TRBJ2-2; D uncertain. V was cut by 2 bases and J by 3 bases, with 13 bases left in between. The germline V gene encodes CDR1 KGHSH and CDR2 LQKENI. The CDR3 contains 16 residues. The CDR3 nucleotides read TGTGCCAGCTCACCATGGAGAGTCGAGGACACCGGGGAGCTGTTTTTT. Amino acids: CASSPWRVEDTGELFF. Full variable domain (outside the CDR3, taken from reference TRBV18 and TRBJ2-2): NAGVMQNPRHLVRRRGQEARLRCSPMKGHSHVYWYRQLPEEGLKFMVYLQKENIIDESGMPKERFSAEFPKEGPSILRIQQVVRGDSAAYFCASSPWRVEDTGELFFGEGSRLTVL.

The chain is built from TRBV9 and TRBJ2-3; the match to TRBD2 covers 14 bases. CDR3 size: 16 residues. With 6 bases clipped from V and 2 bases from J, the junction kept 5 bases outside the gene matches. CDR1 is SGDLS, CDR2 YYNGEE, per germline. CDR3 DNA: TGTGCCAGCACCAGGACTAGCGGGAGGCACACAGATACGCAGTATTTT. Its protein product is CASTRTSGRHTDTQYF.

The chain links TRBV4-1 to TRBJ2-7; 9 nucleotides match TRBD1. The CDR3 loop spans 14 amino acids. Trimming took 4 bases from V and 5 from J; bases not matched to a gene: 6. The germline V gene encodes CDR1 MGHRA and CDR2 YSYEKL. CDR3 sequence: CASSPRDRVNEQYF. CDR3 bases: TGCGCCAGCAGCCCCCGGGACAGGGTAAACGAGCAGTACTTC.

This chain connects TRBV19 to TRBJ1-2; possibly TRBD1 for D (6 bases). The V end lost 5 bases, the J end lost 7 bases, and 11 bases lay between the germline ends. This CDR3 has 12 residues. Germline lookup yields CDR1 LNHDA and CDR2 SQIVND (reference sequence). The CDR3 DNA is TGTGCCAGTAGTTTGGGACAAGGTGGCTACACCTTC. The encoded protein is CASSLGQGGYTF.

The chain is built from TRBV6-5 and TRBJ1-1; a possible D gene is TRBD1 (6 bases). The V gene lost 6 bases and the J gene lost 1 base, with 12 bases spanning the gap. The CDR3 consists of 14 residues. Germline loops: CDR1 MNHEY, CDR2 SVGAGI. The CDR3 coding sequence is TGTGCCAGCAGAAAACAGGGTTGGAACACTGAAGCTTTCTTT. Protein sequence: CASRKQGWNTEAFF.

For this clone: The missing conserved phenylalanine or tryptophan at the end of this CDR3 makes a read error likely. The chain joins TRBV7-6 to TRBJ2-7; 7 nucleotides match TRBD1. The germline gives CDR1 SGHVS, CDR2 FNYEAQ. The J segment lost 2 bases and the V segment lost 5 bases, leaving 6 bases of the junction unmatched. The CDR3 covers 14 residues. CDR3 region: CASSGGQNAYEQYL. CDR3 DNA: TGTGCCAGCAGCGGGGGACAGAATGCCTACGAGCAGTACCTC.